Below are 9 T cell receptor beta chains sequenced from a single sample in a study of blood T cell repertoires in COVID-19. Here immunoSEQ multiplex PCR was the method, and the copy in TCRdb shows in-frame clones only, minus some. The table shows more than 85,000 clones, with about four fifths occurring only once. The sample taken for sequencing was peripheral blood. These receptors originate from a woman aged 80 or over with acute or convalescent COVID-19.

Worth noting for this clone: The sample contains more than one DNA sequence encoding this CDR3. The V gene is TRBV5-4, the J gene TRBJ1-1; TRBD1 agrees at 8 bases. The germline V gene encodes CDR1 SGHNT and CDR2 YYREEE (reference sequence). The ends lost 1 base at V and 4 bases at J; junction bases unmatched: 3. The CDR3 spans 14 residues. CDR3 DNA sequence: TGTGCCAGCAGCTTGTCCACAGGGGGCACTGAAGCTTTCTTT. This sequence encodes CASSLSTGGTEAFF.

This chain joins TRBV5-1 and TRBJ2-7; TRBD1 aligns across 9 bases. Germline CDR1 is SGHRS and CDR2 is YFSETQ. V lost 4 bases to trimming and J lost 6 bases; unmatched junction nucleotides: 5. The CDR3 sequence is 13 residues long. The CDR3 DNA follows: TGCGCCAGCAGCGTCAGGGGACAGGGCGAGCAGTACTTC. It translates to CASSVRGQGEQYF.

The rearrangement uses TRBV2 and TRBJ2-1; D unresolved. V lost 4 bases to trimming and J lost 5 bases, with 6 bases between them. The CDR3 covers 12 residues. Germline assignment: CDR1 SNHLY and CDR2 FYNNEI. The CDR3 spells CASSVSDNEQFF. The DNA for the CDR3 is TGTGCCAGCAGTGTCTCAGACAATGAGCAGTTCTTC.

The chain couples TRBV5-1 to TRBJ1-2, with 9 bases matching TRBD1. This CDR3 has 14 residues. Per germline, CDR1 SGHRS and CDR2 YFSETQ. Trimming took 4 bases from V and 4 from J; bases not matched to a gene: 5. CDR3 region: CASSMGQGLYGYTF. The CDR3 region has the DNA TGCGCCAGCAGCATGGGACAGGGCCTCTATGGCTACACCTTC.

The V and J genes are TRBV5-1 and TRBJ2-5, with 9 bases fitting TRBD2. Germline loops: CDR1 SGHRS, CDR2 YFSETQ. CDR3 length equals 15 residues. The V and J ends lost 3 bases and 3 bases, in that order; junction bases with no gene match: 6. As DNA, the CDR3 is TGCGCCAGCAGCTCTAGCGGGGCGGGCGAAGAGACCCAGTACTTC. Translated, it gives CASSSSGAGEETQYF.

The chain uses TRBV5-6 and TRBJ2-5; TRBD2 agrees at 13 bases. V shed 4 bases and J 7 bases; nucleotides not matched to a gene: 13. The V gene's germline CDR1 is SGHDT and CDR2 YYEEEE. The length of the CDR3 is 17 residues. The CDR3 sequence: CASSPGTSGTMPGTQYF. CDR3 DNA sequence: TGTGCCAGCAGCCCTGGGACTAGCGGGACCATGCCGGGGACCCAGTACTTC.

The chain carries TRBV5-1 and TRBJ2-6; D is possibly TRBD1 (6 bases). Trimming cost V 7 bases and J 2 bases, with 13 bases left between them. This CDR3 is built from 15 residues. The germline CDR1 and CDR2 sequences are SGHRS and YFSETQ. CDR3: CASSTGTTGANVLTF. The CDR3 nucleotides read TGCGCCAGCTCAACAGGGACAACTGGGGCCAACGTCCTGACTTTC. Variable domain in full (rest from reference TRBV5-1 and TRBJ2-6): KAGVTQTPRYLIKTRGQQVTLSCSPISGHRSVSWYQQTPGQGLQFLFEYFSETQRNKGNFPGRFSGRQFSNSRSEMNVSTLELGDSALYLCASSTGTTGANVLTFGAGSRLTVL.

The rearrangement joins TRBV4-1 to TRBJ2-7; 10 nucleotides match TRBD2. The trim removed 0 bases at V and 3 bases at J, leaving 23 bases unmatched. CDR1 is MGHRA and CDR2 is YSYEKL in the germline V gene. This CDR3 contains 22 residues. The CDR3 DNA reads TGCGCCAGCAGCCAAGATAATTTTGGGCCCTTAGCGGGAGGCGTTTCGATCTACGAGCAGTACTTC. It codes for CASSQDNFGPLAGGVSIYEQYF.

V is TRBV12-5 and J is TRBJ2-2; 8 nucleotides line up with TRBD2. The CDR3 extends over 12 amino acids. Germline CDR1 and CDR2: LGHNT and FRNRAP. CDR3 sequence reads: CARGGSTGELFF. Here the CDR3 DNA reads TGTGCCCGGGGGGGGAGCACCGGGGAGCTGTTTTTT.